These 25 T cell receptor beta chains came from one sample sequenced in a study of siplizumab effects on memory and regulatory T cells. Produced via immunoSEQ multiplex PCR; TCRdb's table is partial and in-frame only. The sample shows some 100,000 clones, 90% to 95% of them seen only once. Sequencing input: CD8+ T cells sorted from blood. Every receptor here comes from a human donor in good health.

The chain links TRBV7-9 to TRBJ2-2; TRBD1 is a possible D gene (5 bases). Trimming left V 2 bases short and J 6 bases short, with 13 bases between. There are 15 residues in the CDR3. CDR1 is SEHNR, CDR2 FQNEAQ, per germline (reference sequence). The CDR3 region has the DNA TGTGCCAGCAGCTTATCCAGGGAAACGGCCGGGGAGCTGTTTTTT. This sequence encodes CASSLSRETAGELFF.

The chain recombines TRBV7-9 with TRBJ1-2; D is possibly TRBD1 (5 bases). Germline CDR1 is SEHNR and CDR2 is FQNEAQ (reference sequence). V shed 4 bases and J shed 3 bases, with 15 bases lying between them. This CDR3 comprises 15 residues. Here the CDR3 reads CASSSTGGSDYGYTF. The CDR3 DNA is TGTGCCAGCAGCTCAACGGGGGGGAGTGACTATGGCTACACCTTC.

This clone was recorded once. This chain uses TRBV4-1 with TRBJ1-2; 9 nucleotides line up with TRBD1. The V and J ends lost 7 bases and 0 bases, in that order; junction bases with no gene match: 6. Germline V CDR1 and CDR2: MGHRA, YSYEKL. CDR3 length: 15 amino acids. The DNA for the CDR3 is TGCGCCAGCACCTCGGACAGGGGAGCTAACTATGGCTACACCTTC. Encoded protein: CASTSDRGANYGYTF.

The chain combines TRBV14 with TRBJ1-2; the D is unclear. The germline V gene has CDR1 SGHDN and CDR2 FVKESK. V lost 0 bases and J lost 5, with 7 bases in between. The CDR3 is 13 residues long. The CDR3 DNA reads as TGTGCCAGCAGCCAAGATGCGGGGTATGGCTACACCTTC. Translation gives CASSQDAGYGYTF. Full variable domain (missing parts from reference TRBV14 and TRBJ1-2): EAGVTQFPSHSVIEKGQTVTLRCDPISGHDNLYWYRRVMGKEIKFLLHFVKESKQDESGMPNNRFLAERTGGTYSTLKVQPAELEDSGVYFCASSQDAGYGYTFGSGTRLTVV.

The chain joins TRBV27 to TRBJ2-7; perhaps TRBD2 as D (6 bases). Trimming removed 5 bases at V and 0 bases at J, with 14 bases between. From germline, CDR1 is MNHEY and CDR2 SMNVEV (reference sequence). This CDR3 comprises 15 residues. The CDR3 DNA reads TGTGCCAGCAGTCCCCGGCTAGCGTCCTCCTACGAGCAGTACTTC. This translates into CASSPRLASSYEQYF.

The rearrangement uses TRBV7-6 and TRBJ1-5, with D possibly being TRBD1 (5 bases). The V gene lost 5 bases and the J gene lost 5 bases, with 16 bases spanning the gap. This CDR3 region has 15 residues. Germline values: CDR1 SGHVS, CDR2 FNYEAQ. The CDR3 DNA sequence: TGTGCCAGCAGCCCCCGGGCAGGGCTTGATCAGCCCCAGCATTTT. This gives the protein CASSPRAGLDQPQHF.

The V and J genes are TRBV19 and TRBJ2-2, with 8 bases that match TRBD2. CDR1 is LNHDA, CDR2 SQIVND, per germline (reference sequence). This CDR3 contains 16 residues. With V trimmed by 6 bases and J by 2 bases, 8 bases remained unmatched. The CDR3 nucleotides are TGTGCCAGTAGCCTCGGGGGGGAGGTTAACACCGGGGAGCTGTTTTTT. Its translation: CASSLGGEVNTGELFF. The complete variable domain, with remaining parts taken from reference TRBV19 and TRBJ2-2, reads DGGITQSPKYLFRKEGQNVTLSCEQNLNHDAMYWYRQDPGQGLRLIYYSQIVNDFQKGDIAEGYSVSREKKESFPLTVTSAQKNPTAFYLCASSLGGEVNTGELFFGEGSRLTVL.

This chain connects TRBV7-8 to TRBJ2-1; the D is unclear. The V end was cut by 1 base, the J end by 8 bases, with 9 bases between. Germline loops: CDR1 SGHVS, CDR2 FQNEAQ. This CDR3 region has 13 residues. The CDR3, as DNA: TGTGCCAGCAGCTTAGGGAGTTGGGATGAGCAGTTCTTC. It specifies CASSLGSWDEQFF.

This chain connects TRBV7-9 to TRBJ2-3, with D perhaps matching TRBD2 (5 bases). This CDR3 spans 12 amino acids. Germline assignment: CDR1 SEHNR and CDR2 FQNEAQ (reference sequence). Deletions cut 5 bases from V and 3 bases from J, with 6 bases between. This chain's CDR3 is CASSEGTDTQYF. As DNA, the CDR3 is TGTGCCAGCAGCGAGGGTACAGATACGCAGTATTTT.

This clone occurred once. This rearrangement joins TRBV27 to TRBJ2-7; 8 nucleotides agree with TRBD1. CDR3 length: 15 residues. V shed 2 bases, J shed 5 bases, and the junction held 8 bases outside the gene matches. The germline V gene encodes CDR1 MNHEY and CDR2 SMNVEV (reference sequence). The CDR3 is CASSLTGQGRHEQYF. CDR3 bases: TGTGCCAGCAGTTTAACCGGACAGGGACGTCACGAGCAGTACTTC.

The CDR3 spells CASSQSGVGTGELFF. The DNA for the CDR3 is TGCGCCAGCAGCCAGTCAGGGGTCGGGACCGGGGAGCTGTTTTTT. The V call is TRBV4-1, the J call TRBJ2-2, with a possible D match to TRBD1 (6 bases). Per the germline V gene, CDR1 is MGHRA and CDR2 is YSYEKL. V was shortened by 3 bases and J by 5 bases, with 13 bases between the two germline ends. This CDR3 is 15 amino acids long.

This chain uses TRBV7-6 with TRBJ1-1, with 9 bases fitting TRBD1. J was trimmed by 3 bases and V by 1 base; bases with no gene match: 0. The CDR3 spans 14 residues. The germline V gene encodes CDR1 SGHVS and CDR2 FNYEAQ. The CDR3 region is CASSLGTGDTEAFF. CDR3 DNA: TGTGCCAGCAGCTTAGGGACAGGGGACACTGAAGCTTTCTTT.

The chain couples TRBV9 to TRBJ2-3; TRBD2 aligns across 12 bases. Germline-derived CDR1 and CDR2 are SGDLS and YYNGEE. The V segment lost 3 bases and the J segment 6 bases; nucleotides outside the gene matches: 5. This CDR3 has 15 residues. The CDR3 DNA is TGTGCCAGCAGCGCCGGGGGGACTAGCGGGGATACGCAGTATTTT. It is translated as CASSAGGTSGDTQYF.

The chain uses TRBV15 and TRBJ1-3; 7 bases match TRBD1. Germline CDR1 reads LNHNV; CDR2 reads YYDKDF (reference sequence). This CDR3 is built from 15 residues. Trimming at V came to 1 base and at J to 2 bases, leaving 2 bases not matched to a gene. CDR3 sequence: CATSRVGGTGNTIYF. The CDR3 coding sequence is TGTGCCACCAGCAGAGTAGGGGGCACTGGAAACACCATATATTTT. Together with reference TRBV15 and TRBJ1-3, the CDR3 gives the full variable domain: DAMVIQNPRYQVTQFGKPVTLSCSQTLNHNVMYWYQQKSSQAPKLLFHYYDKDFNNEADTPDNFQSRRPNTSFCFLDIRSPGLGDTAMYLCATSRVGGTGNTIYFGEGSWLTVV.

The J gene is TRBJ2-7, the V gene TRBV9; D might be TRBD1 (6 bases). V lost 2 bases, J lost 4 bases, and 13 bases lay in between. The CDR3 extends over 14 amino acids. Germline V lookup: CDR1 SGDLS, CDR2 YYNGEE. CDR3 sequence reads: CASSVWTEDYEQYF. The CDR3 nucleotides read TGTGCCAGCAGCGTTTGGACAGAAGATTACGAGCAGTACTTC.

This chain joins TRBV27 and TRBJ1-2, with 7 bases lining up with TRBD1. Germline values: CDR1 MNHEY, CDR2 SMNVEV (reference sequence). The trim removed 7 bases at V and 4 bases at J, leaving 9 bases unmatched. CDR3 length: 14 amino acids. CDR3: CASTSLQGLYGYTF. The CDR3 bases are TGTGCCAGCACCTCACTACAGGGGCTCTATGGCTACACCTTC.

V and J are TRBV5-6 and TRBJ1-1; 8 bases fit TRBD1. The CDR3 totals 16 residues. Germline V gives CDR1 SGHDT, CDR2 YYEEEE. With V trimmed by 0 bases and J by 3 bases, 7 bases remained unmatched. Here the CDR3 DNA reads TGTGCCAGCAGCTTGGGACAGGGGACGGGGTACACTGAAGCTTTCTTT. Protein: CASSLGQGTGYTEAFF.

This clone is a singleton in its sample. The chain couples TRBV4-1 to TRBJ2-2, with 7 bases aligning to TRBD1. The CDR3 has 17 amino acids. J lost 5 bases, V lost 0 bases, and 9 bases had no gene match. Germline V gene data show CDR1 as MGHRA and CDR2 as YSYEKL. Here the CDR3 DNA reads TGCGCCAGCAGCCAAGATTTTACAGGGGAGTGGACCGGGGAGCTGTTTTTT. Amino acids: CASSQDFTGEWTGELFF.

The V call is TRBV9, the J call TRBJ2-3; D is perhaps TRBD2 (6 bases). The germline V and J ends were trimmed by 3 bases and 3 bases, with 14 bases remaining between them. This CDR3 spans 15 amino acids. Germline CDR1 is SGDLS and CDR2 is YYNGEE. DNA of the CDR3: TGTGCCAGCAGCGCATCCGGCGGGATGACAGATACGCAGTATTTT. It is translated as CASSASGGMTDTQYF.

The J gene is TRBJ1-1, the V gene TRBV27; 9 positions agree with TRBD1. V lost 2 bases to trimming and J lost 5 bases; unmatched junction nucleotides: 3. Germline V gene data show CDR1 as MNHEY and CDR2 as SMNVEV (reference sequence). The CDR3 sequence is 14 residues long. The CDR3 DNA is TGTGCCAGCAGTTTAGACAGGGGGATTACTGAAGCTTTCTTT. Translated, it gives CASSLDRGITEAFF.

The CDR3 DNA follows: TGTGCCAGCAGCTTTATGGCGGGTACGCAGTATTTT. Its translation is CASSFMAGTQYF. The rearrangement uses TRBV7-2 and TRBJ2-3, with D possibly matching TRBD2 (5 bases). From germline, CDR1 is SGHTA and CDR2 FQGNSA. The V end was cut by 3 bases, the J end by 8 bases, with 9 bases between. The CDR3 contains 12 residues.

The rearrangement links TRBV27 to TRBJ2-5, with 8 bases fitting TRBD1. CDR3 length equals 15 residues. Germline CDR1 reads MNHEY; CDR2 reads SMNVEV (reference sequence). Trimming removed 7 bases from V and 1 base from J; junction bases left unmatched: 8. In DNA, the CDR3 is TGTGCCAGCAAGCCGGTGACAGGGGTCCAAGAGACCCAGTACTTC. Translated: CASKPVTGVQETQYF.

This chain connects TRBV4-1 to TRBJ2-5; TRBD2 aligns across 8 bases. The J call may be incorrect, as the DNA end agrees better with TRBJ2-7. This CDR3 spans 14 amino acids. CDR1 MGHRA and CDR2 YSYEKL come from the germline V gene. CDR3 amino acids: CASSQLAGSYEQYF. The CDR3 bases are TGCGCCAGCAGCCAACTAGCGGGCTCCTACGAGCAGTACTTC.

This chain joins TRBV9 and TRBJ2-6, with TRBD1 identical over 7 bases. Per the germline V gene, CDR1 is SGDLS and CDR2 is YYNGEE. The J segment lost 0 bases and the V segment lost 1 base, leaving 16 bases of the junction unmatched. This CDR3 is 21 amino acids long. This CDR3 is CASSVPLKRDSISSGANVLTF. The CDR3 bases are TGTGCCAGCAGCGTACCCCTTAAAAGGGACAGCATATCCTCTGGGGCCAACGTCCTGACTTTC.

CDR3 loop: CASSSARIRETPLYEQYF. In DNA, the CDR3 is TGTGCCAGCAGCTCGGCCCGCATCCGGGAGACCCCCCTCTACGAGCAGTACTTC. V and J are TRBV7-8 and TRBJ2-7; D is perhaps TRBD2 (6 bases). The length of the CDR3 is 18 residues. CDR1 is SGHVS and CDR2 is FQNEAQ in the germline V gene. Trimming shortened V by 4 bases and J by 3 bases, and 25 bases separated the two germline ends. Full variable domain (remainder filled in from reference TRBV7-8 and TRBJ2-7): GAGVSQSPRYKVAKRGQDVALRCDPISGHVSLFWYQQALGQGPEFLTYFQNEAQLDKSGLPSDRFFAERPEGSVSTLKIQRTQQEDSAVYLCASSSARIRETPLYEQYFGPGTRLTVT.